The source of this TCR beta chain is a study of T cell responses to AZD1222 COVID-19 vaccine. Study-wide results and caveats: There were repertoire samples only from the period after the peak T cell response. Regions left unmutated in variants are reportedly the target of nearly half of spike-specific TCRs. Possibly, clonal diversity was underestimated; donors were largely white British and included more females. Spike-specific TCR breadth and depth were elevated following two AZD1222 doses.

Clones were read by immunoSEQ multiplex PCR, and TCRdb kept only the in-frame ones, dropping some. This sample has roughly 150,000 clones, with just under 95% found just once. About this clone: Its antigen remains unknown.

This CDR3 comprises 14 residues. Germline loops: CDR1 LNHDA, CDR2 SQIVND (reference sequence). Trimming stripped 3 bases from V and 5 bases from J, with 10 bases between. The rearrangement links TRBV19 to TRBJ2-2, with TRBD1 as a possible D gene (6 bases). Material: peripheral blood, obtained on day 0 of AZD1222 vaccination. This TCR was sampled from an adult in good health. This chain's CDR3 is CASSIARGTGELFF. Here the CDR3 DNA reads TGTGCCAGTAGTATCGCCAGGGGTACCGGGGAGCTGTTTTTT.